These 28 T cell receptor beta chains were sequenced from one sample in a study of blood T cell repertoires in COVID-19. Sequencing was performed with immunoSEQ multiplex PCR; in TCRdb, only in-frame clones are kept and a portion is missing. The table records some 150,000 clones, about 91% of them present only once. The sample comprised PBMCs or T cells enriched from blood (not recorded which). These receptors were obtained from a woman between 18 and 30 years old who had recovered from COVID-19.

Only one count was recorded for this clone. The chain couples TRBV27 to TRBJ1-6; 10 bases fit TRBD1. CDR1 is MNHEY and CDR2 is SMNVEV in the germline V gene (reference sequence). Losses at the gene ends were 2 bases for V and 10 bases for J; bases not matched to a gene: 5. CDR3 size: 15 residues. The CDR3 sequence is CASSLRQGAKSPLHF. The CDR3 DNA follows: TGTGCCAGCAGTTTAAGACAGGGGGCTAAGTCACCCCTCCACTTT.

In this sample, this clone turned up once. The chain is built from TRBV4-1 and TRBJ2-7, with D tentatively TRBD2 (5 bases). The CDR3 is 18 residues long. Germline V CDR1 and CDR2: MGHRA, YSYEKL. V dropped 0 bases and J dropped 7 bases, with 25 bases sitting between them. CDR3 DNA: TGCGCCAGCAGCCAAGATAGAGTAGGACTCCCTACGGGGTGGGAGCAGTACTTC. Protein: CASSQDRVGLPTGWEQYF.

The rearrangement uses TRBV27 and TRBJ2-6, with 9 positions matching TRBD1. V lost 5 bases to trimming and J lost 1 base; unmatched junction nucleotides: 6. CDR3 length equals 17 residues. Germline V gene data show CDR1 as MNHEY and CDR2 as SMNVEV (reference sequence). CDR3 sequence: CASSPTGGKSGANVLTF. For the CDR3, the DNA is TGTGCCAGCAGTCCTACAGGGGGCAAGTCTGGGGCCAACGTCCTGACTTTC.

The rearrangement uses TRBV4-2 and TRBJ2-1; 7 nucleotides align to TRBD1. The CDR3 loop spans 15 amino acids. The ends lost 4 bases at V and 8 bases at J; junction bases unmatched: 11. Per the germline V gene, CDR1 is LGHNA and CDR2 is YNFKEQ. For the CDR3, the DNA is TGTGCCAGCAGCCCCCTAACCGGGACAGACGATGAGCAGTTCTTC. Translated: CASSPLTGTDDEQFF.

The chain couples TRBV7-9 to TRBJ2-7; 11 positions agree with TRBD2. J was trimmed by 0 bases and V by 5 bases; bases with no gene match: 6. Per germline, CDR1 SEHNR and CDR2 FQNEAQ (reference sequence). The CDR3 sequence is 16 residues long. CDR3: CASSSSSGRSSYEQYF. The CDR3 nucleotides read TGTGCCAGCAGCAGTTCTAGCGGGAGGAGCTCCTACGAGCAGTACTTC.

The chain uses TRBV6-5 and TRBJ1-2, with TRBD1 matching 9 bases. Germline V gene sequence: CDR1 MNHEY, CDR2 SVGAGI. The CDR3 is 13 residues long. The trim removed 9 bases at V and 8 bases at J, leaving 10 bases unmatched. The CDR3 region is CASSPGTGFGYTF. CDR3 DNA sequence: TGTGCCAGTTCCCCCGGGACAGGGTTCGGCTACACCTTC.

The chain combines TRBV19 with TRBJ2-1, with TRBD2 matching over 10 bases. This CDR3 comprises 16 residues. V gave up 5 bases and J gave up 7 bases; unmatched junction bases: 11. Germline V gene lookup returns CDR1 LNHDA and CDR2 SQIVND (reference sequence). The CDR3 DNA follows: TGTGCCAGTAGTTGGGGAAGCGGGAGGGCCAGGAATGAGCAGTTCTTC. This gives the protein CASSWGSGRARNEQFF.

The gene calls are TRBV9 and TRBJ2-3, with D perhaps matching TRBD2 (6 bases). Trimming shortened V by 2 bases and J by 3 bases, and 10 bases separated the two germline ends. Germline loops: CDR1 SGDLS, CDR2 YYNGEE. The CDR3 spans 14 residues. CDR3 coding DNA: TGTGCCAGCAGCGTTGGGGGGAGGACAGATACGCAGTATTTT. It codes for CASSVGGRTDTQYF.

The chain has TRBV13 and TRBJ2-7, with D tentatively TRBD1 (6 bases). Trimming took 0 bases from V and 2 from J, leaving 26 bases between them. Germline CDR1 is PRHDT and CDR2 is FYEKMQ (reference sequence). The CDR3 runs to 20 residues. CDR3 in amino acids: CASSLGYEFQGSEVAYEQYF. The CDR3 DNA is TGTGCCAGCAGCTTAGGCTACGAGTTTCAGGGGTCCGAGGTAGCCTACGAGCAGTACTTC. Together with reference TRBV13 and TRBJ2-7, the CDR3 gives the full variable domain: AAGVIQSPRHLIKEKRETATLKCYPIPRHDTVYWYQQGPGQDPQFLISFYEKMQSDKGSIPDRFSAQQFSDYHSELNMSSLELGDSALYFCASSLGYEFQGSEVAYEQYFGPGTRLTVT.

CDR3 sequence (DNA): TGTGCCAGCTCACCCCCTAGCGGGCAAGTCAATGAGCAGTTCTTC. Its translation: CASSPPSGQVNEQFF. This chain uses TRBV18 with TRBJ2-1, with 8 bases identical to TRBD2. In germline, CDR1 is KGHSH, CDR2 LQKENI. CDR3 length: 15 amino acids. V trimming: 3 bases; J trimming: 6 bases; junction bases outside the gene matches: 7.

The gene calls are TRBV10-3 and TRBJ2-1; D may be TRBD2 (6 bases). The germline CDR1 and CDR2 sequences are ENHRY and SYGVKD. V was cut by 0 bases and J by 2 bases, with 11 bases left in between. The CDR3 totals 16 residues. For the CDR3, the DNA is TGTGCCATCAGTGAGTCTTGGAGGGGCACCTACAATGAGCAGTTCTTC. It encodes CAISESWRGTYNEQFF.

In its sample, this clone was seen once. The V gene is TRBV6-2 or TRBV6-3, the J gene TRBJ2-1, with D uncertain. The CDR3 loop spans 13 amino acids. The germline CDR1 and CDR2 sequences are MNHEY and SVGEGT. V lost 4 bases and J 5 bases, leaving 9 bases between the germline ends. Here the CDR3 reads CASSLSGNNEQFF. The CDR3 nucleotides read TGTGCCAGCAGTTTATCAGGAAACAATGAGCAGTTCTTC.

The rearrangement uses TRBV6-5 and TRBJ2-7; 13 bases agree with TRBD2. The CDR3 is 14 amino acids. After removal of 7 bases from V and 2 bases from J, the junction contained 2 bases not matched to a gene. Germline-derived CDR1 and CDR2 are MNHEY and SVGAGI. CDR3 protein: CASKTSGGAYEQYF. The CDR3 DNA is TGTGCCAGCAAAACTAGCGGGGGGGCCTACGAGCAGTACTTC.

The chain is built from TRBV28 and TRBJ2-7; the match to TRBD1 covers 7 bases. This CDR3 is built from 13 residues. Looked up from germline, CDR1 is MDHEN and CDR2 is SYDVKM. The trim removed 3 bases at V and 3 bases at J, leaving 2 bases unmatched. The CDR3 region has the DNA TGTGCCAGCAGTTTGGACAGGTACTACGAGCAGTACTTC. As protein: CASSLDRYYEQYF. Full variable domain (remainder filled in from reference TRBV28 and TRBJ2-7): DVKVTQSSRYLVKRTGEKVFLECVQDMDHENMFWYRQDPGLGLRLIYFSYDVKMKEKGDIPEGYSVSREKKERFSLILESASTNQTSMYLCASSLDRYYEQYFGPGTRLTVT.

The chain carries TRBV18 and TRBJ2-1; TRBD1 aligns across 8 bases. Looked up from germline, CDR1 is KGHSH and CDR2 is LQKENI. V trimming: 3 bases; J trimming: 2 bases; junction bases outside the gene matches: 3. The CDR3 extends over 15 amino acids. CDR3 amino acids: CASSPPGQAYNEQFF. In nucleotides, the CDR3 is TGTGCCAGCTCACCCCCGGGACAGGCCTACAATGAGCAGTTCTTC.

DNA of the CDR3: TGTGCCAGCAGCGGACTCACAGGGGGCTATGGCGGGGAGCTGTTTTTT. It codes for CASSGLTGGYGGELFF. The rearrangement links TRBV27 to TRBJ2-2; 9 positions agree with TRBD1. The V gene end was trimmed by 6 bases and the J gene end by 7 bases; junction bases not matched to a gene: 12. Germline CDR1 is MNHEY and CDR2 is SMNVEV (reference sequence). This CDR3 contains 16 residues.

This clone was observed a handful of times. The chain couples TRBV3-1 (or the pseudogene TRBV3-2) to TRBJ2-5, with D tentatively TRBD2 (7 bases). V was pared by 4 bases and J by 5 bases, with 14 bases between. The CDR3 is 14 amino acids. Germline V gene lookup returns CDR1 LGHDT and CDR2 YNNKEL (reference sequence). This CDR3 is CASSPRGGAETQYF. The CDR3 DNA is TGTGCCAGCAGCCCCCGAGGGGGGGCGGAGACCCAGTACTTC.

The chain couples TRBV2 to TRBJ2-7; D gene uncertain. V lost 8 bases and J 10 bases, leaving 15 bases between the germline ends. There are 11 residues in the CDR3. Per germline, CDR1 SNHLY and CDR2 FYNNEI. The CDR3 coding sequence is TGTGCCAGCGATGAGTACAGAGAACAGTACTTC. Protein product: CASDEYREQYF.

This chain connects TRBV18 to TRBJ1-4, with D possibly matching TRBD1 (5 bases). CDR1 is KGHSH and CDR2 is LQKENI in the germline V gene. The CDR3 loop spans 14 amino acids. V shed 1 base and J shed 5 bases, with 8 bases lying between them. CDR3 residues: CASSPRRTNEKLFF. The CDR3 region has the DNA TGTGCCAGCTCACCACGCAGGACAAATGAAAAACTGTTTTTT.

The chain combines TRBV29-1 with TRBJ1-1, with D possibly matching TRBD1 (5 bases). This CDR3 has 14 amino acids. The germline V gene encodes CDR1 SQVTM and CDR2 ANQGSEA. V lost 7 bases, J lost 6 bases, and 21 bases lay in between. CDR3 DNA: TGCAGCGCACGAACGAATACAGGCCCAGCTGAAGCTTTCTTT. Translated: CSARTNTGPAEAFF.

This chain connects TRBV28 to TRBJ2-5, with 16 nucleotides matching TRBD2. The germline V gene encodes CDR1 MDHEN and CDR2 SYDVKM. This CDR3 comprises 20 residues. V shed 2 bases, J shed 1 base, and the junction held 10 bases outside the gene matches. The CDR3 spells CASSLPPWGLAGGRQETQYF. The CDR3 DNA sequence: TGTGCCAGCAGTTTACCCCCGTGGGGACTAGCGGGAGGGCGCCAAGAGACCCAGTACTTC.

V gene TRBV5-1 combines with J gene TRBJ2-7; no clear D. CDR3 size: 12 residues. The germline V and J ends were trimmed by 4 bases and 1 base, with 6 bases remaining between them. Looked up from germline, CDR1 is SGHRS and CDR2 is YFSETQ. DNA of the CDR3: TGCGCCAGCAGCCCCGGGTCCTACGAGCAGTACTTC. Amino acid sequence: CASSPGSYEQYF.

This chain connects TRBV28 to TRBJ2-7; D unresolved. Trimming removed 5 bases at V and 2 bases at J, with 13 bases between. This CDR3 region has 14 residues. Per germline, CDR1 MDHEN and CDR2 SYDVKM. The CDR3 bases are TGTGCCAGCAGTCACCAGATAGCAACCTACGAGCAGTACTTC. Residues: CASSHQIATYEQYF.

The chain joins TRBV3-1 (or the pseudogene TRBV3-2) to TRBJ2-1; the match to TRBD2 covers 7 bases. This CDR3 comprises 17 residues. V trimming: 2 bases; J trimming: 9 bases; junction bases outside the gene matches: 16. CDR1 LGHDT and CDR2 YNNKEL come from the germline V gene (reference sequence). CDR3 region: CASSQTTGTTPFGEQFF. DNA of the CDR3: TGTGCCAGCAGCCAAACTACCGGGACTACACCCTTCGGTGAGCAGTTCTTC.

The chain carries TRBV28 and TRBJ1-2; TRBD1 might be the D (6 bases). This CDR3 spans 14 amino acids. V lost 3 bases, J lost 2 bases, and 10 bases lay in between. Per the germline V gene, CDR1 is MDHEN and CDR2 is SYDVKM. CDR3 DNA sequence: TGTGCCAGCAGTTTGACCGGACAGAACTATGGCTACACCTTC. Residues: CASSLTGQNYGYTF.

The J gene is TRBJ1-5, the V gene TRBV28; possibly TRBD1 for D (5 bases). The CDR3 spans 15 residues. V lost 0 bases and J lost 6, with 12 bases in between. The germline V gene has CDR1 MDHEN and CDR2 SYDVKM. The CDR3 sequence: CASSLWGGLGQPQHF. The CDR3 nucleotides read TGTGCCAGCAGTTTATGGGGGGGACTGGGTCAGCCCCAGCATTTT.

The chain links TRBV9 to TRBJ2-5, with TRBD1 as a possible D gene (5 bases). CDR3 length equals 16 residues. CDR1 and CDR2 (germline): SGDLS, YYNGEE. V gave up 2 bases and J gave up 3 bases, with 17 bases separating them. The CDR3 bases are TGTGCCAGCAGCGTGGGCCCTAGGGGTAAGGAAGAGACCCAGTACTTC. Translating gives CASSVGPRGKEETQYF. Variable domain in full (rest from reference TRBV9 and TRBJ2-5): DSGVTQTPKHLITATGQRVTLRCSPRSGDLSVYWYQQSLDQGLQFLIQYYNGEERAKGNILERFSAQQFPDLHSELNLSSLELGDSALYFCASSVGPRGKEETQYFGPGTRLLVL.

The V and J genes are TRBV11-1 and TRBJ1-1; D unclear. Germline loops: CDR1 SGHAT, CDR2 FQDESV (reference sequence). The CDR3 length is 14 residues. V lost 1 base and J 1 base, leaving 7 bases between the germline ends. CDR3 residues: CASSLGFGNTEAFF. CDR3 DNA: TGTGCCAGCAGCTTAGGGTTCGGGAACACTGAAGCTTTCTTT.